This TCR beta chain was captured by sequencing in a study of shared clonotypes between healthy human individuals. Only in-frame clones appear in the TCRdb table, and some are missing; sequencing was by immunoSEQ multiplex PCR. This table holds under 2.5 million clones, around 90% found once. The clonotype comes from a man aged 18 to 29 in good health. Some clones in this sample may be carry-over from other donors' samples. The specimen was naive CD4+ T cells from PBMCs. Subset in this sample: CD45RA+ positively selected.

DNA of the CDR3: TGTGCCAGCAGTTTTTATGGGACATGGTTTCTCTACACCTTC. Its translation: CASSFYGTWFLYTF. The chain carries TRBV28 and TRBJ1-2; perhaps TRBD1 as D (6 bases). CDR1 and CDR2 (germline): MDHEN, SYDVKM. The CDR3 length is 14 residues. V lost 3 bases to trimming and J lost 10 bases, with 18 bases between them.